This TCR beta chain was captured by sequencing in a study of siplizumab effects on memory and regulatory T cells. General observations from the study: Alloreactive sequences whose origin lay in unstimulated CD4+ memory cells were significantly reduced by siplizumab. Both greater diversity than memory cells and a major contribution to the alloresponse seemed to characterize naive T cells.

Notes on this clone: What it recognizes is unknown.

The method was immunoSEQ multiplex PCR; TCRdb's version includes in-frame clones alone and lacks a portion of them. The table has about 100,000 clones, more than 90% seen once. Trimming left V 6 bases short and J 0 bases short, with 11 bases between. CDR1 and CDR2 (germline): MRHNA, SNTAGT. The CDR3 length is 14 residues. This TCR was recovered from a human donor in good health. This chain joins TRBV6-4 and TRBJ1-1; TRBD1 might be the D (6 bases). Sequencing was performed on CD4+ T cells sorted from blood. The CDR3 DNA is TGTGCCAGCAGACGGGACAACGTGAACACTGAAGCTTTCTTT. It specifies CASRRDNVNTEAFF.